This paragraph covers one T cell receptor (beta chain) sequence. TCRdb re-called the 5' RACE reads and shows each CDR3 protein once, DNA omitted. The listing contains roughly 320,000 distinct CDR3 sequences. The data are from a study of monozygotic twins with inflammatory bowel disease. This CDR3 contains 12 residues. Germline lookup yields CDR1 LNHNV and CDR2 YYDKDF (reference sequence). This TCR was sampled from a human donor with ulcerative colitis or Crohn's disease, or a healthy co-twin of an affected twin (not recorded which). The specimen sequenced was blood. The chain links TRBV15 to TRBJ2-1. CDR3 sequence reads: CATSRVYNKQFF.